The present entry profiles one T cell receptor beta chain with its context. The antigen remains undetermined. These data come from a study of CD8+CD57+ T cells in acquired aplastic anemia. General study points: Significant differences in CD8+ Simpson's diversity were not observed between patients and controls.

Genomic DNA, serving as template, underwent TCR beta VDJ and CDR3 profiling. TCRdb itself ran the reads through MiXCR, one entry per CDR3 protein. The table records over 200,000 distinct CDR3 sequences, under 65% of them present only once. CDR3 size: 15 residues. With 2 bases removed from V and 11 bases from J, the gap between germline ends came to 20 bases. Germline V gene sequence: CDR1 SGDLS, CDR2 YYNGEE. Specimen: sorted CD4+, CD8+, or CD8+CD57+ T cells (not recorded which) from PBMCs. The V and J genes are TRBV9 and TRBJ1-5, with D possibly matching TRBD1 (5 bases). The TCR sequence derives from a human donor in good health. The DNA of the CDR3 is TGTGCCAGCAGCGTGGGCTGGGGGGATAGTTGGGCCCAGCATTTT. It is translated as CASSVGWGDSWAQHF.